A single sample gave rise to the 5 T cell receptor beta chains below, sequenced in a study of CD4 T cells in relation to SARS-CoV-2 and coronaviruses. These receptors lack a known antigen. The data were produced by immunoSEQ multiplex PCR, yet TCRdb's version contains in-frame clones alone and is incomplete. The profile shows about 22,000 clones, 74% of them singletons. Before the COVID-19 pandemic, during about 2011-2019, CD4+ T cells were taken from unexposed donors. After around nine days of culture, CD4+ T cells were isolated. The sequenced sample consisted of CD4+ T cells from PBMCs, cultured in vitro. These receptor sequences come from a human donor in good health.

The sample holds one count of this clone. This rearrangement joins TRBV18 to TRBJ1-2; D ambiguous. This CDR3 is 15 amino acids long. The V gene lost 2 bases and the J gene lost 3 bases, with 13 bases spanning the gap. Looked up from germline, CDR1 is KGHSH and CDR2 is LQKENI. The CDR3 spells CASSPSISGDYGYTF. The CDR3 coding sequence is TGTGCCAGCTCACCAAGCATCTCGGGAGACTATGGCTACACCTTC.

This clone showed up just a few times. This chain links TRBV19 with TRBJ2-1, with 8 bases identical to TRBD2. In germline, CDR1 is LNHDA, CDR2 SQIVND (reference sequence). CDR3 length: 15 amino acids. J lost 4 bases, V lost 7 bases, and 9 bases had no gene match. The CDR3 coding sequence is TGTGCCAGTACCTCCGGGGGGGGAGGGTACAATGAGCAGTTCTTC. Residues: CASTSGGGGYNEQFF.

Regarding this clone: Other nucleotide sequences from this sample produce the same CDR3. The CDR3 sequence: CASSLDRGNTGELFF. The DNA for the CDR3 is TGTGCCAGCAGTCTCGACAGGGGGAACACCGGGGAGCTGTTTTTT. The chain combines TRBV27 with TRBJ2-2, with 8 bases aligning to TRBD1. Germline V gene sequence: CDR1 MNHEY, CDR2 SMNVEV (reference sequence). Trimming took 5 bases from V and 1 from J; bases not matched to a gene: 3. CDR3 length: 15 amino acids.

The genes are TRBV6-1 and TRBJ2-7; the D gene is possibly TRBD1 (6 bases). Germline CDR1 reads MNHNS; CDR2 reads SASEGT. This CDR3 has 15 residues. The V and J ends lost 2 bases and 0 bases respectively, with 11 bases between them. The CDR3 spells CASSERAGDSYEQYF. DNA of the CDR3: TGTGCCAGCAGTGAAAGGGCAGGGGACTCCTACGAGCAGTACTTC.

The rearrangement uses TRBV12-3 or TRBV12-4 and TRBJ2-3; no reliable D call. This CDR3 contains 12 residues. Trimming removed 6 bases from V and 2 bases from J, with 6 bases in between. Written as DNA, the CDR3 is TGTGCCAGCAGAACATTCACAGATACGCAGTATTTT. This encodes CASRTFTDTQYF.